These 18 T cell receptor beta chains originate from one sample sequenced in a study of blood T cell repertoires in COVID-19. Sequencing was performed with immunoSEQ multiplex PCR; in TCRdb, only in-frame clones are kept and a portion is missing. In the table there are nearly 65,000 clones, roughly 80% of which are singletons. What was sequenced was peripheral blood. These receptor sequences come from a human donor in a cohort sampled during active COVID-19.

DNA for the CDR3: TGCGCCAGCAGCCAAGGGGTAGCTCAAGAGACCCAGTACTTC. Amino acid sequence: CASSQGVAQETQYF. The V and J genes are TRBV4-3 and TRBJ2-5; no firm D call. From germline, CDR1 is LGHNA and CDR2 YSLEER. This CDR3 has 14 amino acids. The V gene lost 1 base and the J gene lost 2 bases, with 8 bases spanning the gap.

CDR3 nucleotide sequence: TGTGCCAGCAGTTACAAAGGGACTAGCACAGATACGCAGTATTTT. Its protein product is CASSYKGTSTDTQYF. This rearrangement joins TRBV6-5 to TRBJ2-3; D possibly corresponds to TRBD2 (6 bases). V lost 2 bases to trimming and J lost 0 bases, with 9 bases between them. In germline, CDR1 is MNHEY, CDR2 SVGAGI. The CDR3 is 15 residues long.

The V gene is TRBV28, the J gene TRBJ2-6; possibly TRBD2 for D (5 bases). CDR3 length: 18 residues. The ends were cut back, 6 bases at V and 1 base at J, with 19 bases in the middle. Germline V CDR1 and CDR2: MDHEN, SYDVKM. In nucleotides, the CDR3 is TGTGCCAGCAGCCCAGGACGGGATAGCTATTCTGGGGCCAACGTCCTGACTTTC. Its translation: CASSPGRDSYSGANVLTF.

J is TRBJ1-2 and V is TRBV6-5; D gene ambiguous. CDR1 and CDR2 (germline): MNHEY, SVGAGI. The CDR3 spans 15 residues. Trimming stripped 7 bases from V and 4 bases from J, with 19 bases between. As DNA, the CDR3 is TGTGCCAGCAACCAGTCCCCGGGAGCCTTCTATGGCTACACCTTC. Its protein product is CASNQSPGAFYGYTF.

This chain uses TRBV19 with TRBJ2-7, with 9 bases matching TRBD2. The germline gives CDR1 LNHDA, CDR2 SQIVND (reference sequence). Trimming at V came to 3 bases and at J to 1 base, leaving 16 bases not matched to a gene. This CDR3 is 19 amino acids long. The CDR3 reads CASSMSGGRGLAGSYEQYF. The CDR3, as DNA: TGTGCCAGTAGTATGAGTGGCGGACGAGGGCTAGCGGGATCCTACGAGCAGTACTTC. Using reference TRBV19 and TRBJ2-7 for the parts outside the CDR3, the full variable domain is DGGITQSPKYLFRKEGQNVTLSCEQNLNHDAMYWYRQDPGQGLRLIYYSQIVNDFQKGDIAEGYSVSREKKESFPLTVTSAQKNPTAFYLCASSMSGGRGLAGSYEQYFGPGTRLTVT.

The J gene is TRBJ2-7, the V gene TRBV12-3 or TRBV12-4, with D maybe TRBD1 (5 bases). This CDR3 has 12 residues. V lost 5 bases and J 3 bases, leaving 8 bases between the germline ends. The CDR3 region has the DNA TGTGCCAGCAGTCGACAGTACTACGAGCAGTACTTC. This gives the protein CASSRQYYEQYF.

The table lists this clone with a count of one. The CDR3 loop reads CASSQPRDRGQETQYF. The CDR3, as DNA: TGTGCCAGCAGCCAACCCCGGGACAGGGGCCAAGAGACCCAGTACTTC. This chain connects TRBV3-1 (or the pseudogene TRBV3-2) to TRBJ2-5; 10 bases are a match to TRBD1. V lost 2 bases, J lost 1 base, and 4 bases stayed unmatched. Germline CDR1 and CDR2: LGHDT and YNNKEL (reference sequence). The CDR3 spans 16 residues.

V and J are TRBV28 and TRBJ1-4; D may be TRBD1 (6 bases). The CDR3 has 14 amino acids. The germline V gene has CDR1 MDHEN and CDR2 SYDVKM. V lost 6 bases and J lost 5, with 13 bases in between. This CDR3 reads CASSPDRENEKLFF. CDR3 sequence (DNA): TGTGCCAGCAGCCCGGACAGAGAGAATGAAAAACTGTTTTTT. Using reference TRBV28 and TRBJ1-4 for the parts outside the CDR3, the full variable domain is DVKVTQSSRYLVKRTGEKVFLECVQDMDHENMFWYRQDPGLGLRLIYFSYDVKMKEKGDIPEGYSVSREKKERFSLILESASTNQTSMYLCASSPDRENEKLFFGSGTQLSVL.

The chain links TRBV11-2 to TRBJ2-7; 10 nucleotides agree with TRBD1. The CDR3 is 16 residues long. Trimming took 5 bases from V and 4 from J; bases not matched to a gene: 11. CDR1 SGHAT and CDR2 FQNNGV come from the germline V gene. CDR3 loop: CASSPDRGQGSYEQYF. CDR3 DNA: TGTGCCAGCAGCCCCGACCGGGGACAGGGGTCTTACGAGCAGTACTTC.

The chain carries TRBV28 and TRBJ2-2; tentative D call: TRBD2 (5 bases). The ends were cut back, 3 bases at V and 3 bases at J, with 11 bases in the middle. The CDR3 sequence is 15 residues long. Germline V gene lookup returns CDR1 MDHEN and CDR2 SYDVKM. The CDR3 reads CASSFEGWYTGELFF. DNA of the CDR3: TGTGCCAGCAGTTTCGAGGGTTGGTACACCGGGGAGCTGTTTTTT.

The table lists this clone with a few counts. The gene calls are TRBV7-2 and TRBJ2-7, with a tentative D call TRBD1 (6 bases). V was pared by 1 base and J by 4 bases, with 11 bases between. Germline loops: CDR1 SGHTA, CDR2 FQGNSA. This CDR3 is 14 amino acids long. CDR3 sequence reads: CASSLVGTKYEQYF. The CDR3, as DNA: TGTGCCAGCAGCTTAGTCGGGACAAAGTACGAGCAGTACTTC.

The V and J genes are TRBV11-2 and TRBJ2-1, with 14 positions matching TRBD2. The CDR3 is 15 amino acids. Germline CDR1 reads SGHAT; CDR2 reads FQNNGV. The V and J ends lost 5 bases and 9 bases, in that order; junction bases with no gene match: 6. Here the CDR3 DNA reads TGTGCCAGCAGCACGGGACTAGCGGGGGTTTCTGAGCAGTTCTTC. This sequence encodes CASSTGLAGVSEQFF.

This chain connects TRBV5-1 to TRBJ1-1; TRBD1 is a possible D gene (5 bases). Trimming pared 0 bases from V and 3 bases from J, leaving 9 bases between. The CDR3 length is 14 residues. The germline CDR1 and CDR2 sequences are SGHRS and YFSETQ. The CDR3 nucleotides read TGCGCCAGCAGCTTGGTCCCGGGGGACACTGAAGCTTTCTTT. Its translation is CASSLVPGDTEAFF. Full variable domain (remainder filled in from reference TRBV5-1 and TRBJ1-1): KAGVTQTPRYLIKTRGQQVTLSCSPISGHRSVSWYQQTPGQGLQFLFEYFSETQRNKGNFPGRFSGRQFSNSRSEMNVSTLELGDSALYLCASSLVPGDTEAFFGQGTRLTVV.

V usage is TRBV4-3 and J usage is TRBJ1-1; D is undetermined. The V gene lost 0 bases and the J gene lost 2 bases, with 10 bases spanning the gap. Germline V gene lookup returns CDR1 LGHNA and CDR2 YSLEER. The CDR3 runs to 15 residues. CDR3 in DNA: TGCGCCAGCAGCCAAGAAAGAGGAGGCAACACTGAAGCTTTCTTT. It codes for CASSQERGGNTEAFF.

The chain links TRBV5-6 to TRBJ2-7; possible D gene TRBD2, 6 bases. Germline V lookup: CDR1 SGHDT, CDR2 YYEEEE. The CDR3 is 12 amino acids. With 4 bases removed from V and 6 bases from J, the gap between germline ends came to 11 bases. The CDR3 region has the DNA TGTGCCAGCAGCCCGGGGGTAGGCGAGCAGTACTTC. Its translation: CASSPGVGEQYF.

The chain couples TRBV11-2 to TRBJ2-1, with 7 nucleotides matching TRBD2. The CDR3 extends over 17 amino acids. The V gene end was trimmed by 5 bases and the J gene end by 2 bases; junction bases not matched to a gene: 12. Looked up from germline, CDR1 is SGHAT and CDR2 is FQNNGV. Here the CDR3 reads CASSLRRASGPYNEQFF. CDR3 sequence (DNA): TGTGCCAGCAGCCTACGGAGGGCTAGCGGACCCTACAATGAGCAGTTCTTC.

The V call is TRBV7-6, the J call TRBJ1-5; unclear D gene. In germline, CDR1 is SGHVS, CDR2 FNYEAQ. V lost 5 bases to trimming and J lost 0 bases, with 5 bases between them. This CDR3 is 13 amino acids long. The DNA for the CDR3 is TGTGCCAGCAGCACTTATAGCAATCAGCCCCAGCATTTT. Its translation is CASSTYSNQPQHF. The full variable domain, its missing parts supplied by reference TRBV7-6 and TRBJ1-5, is GAGVSQSPRYKVTKRGQDVALRCDPISGHVSLYWYRQALGQGPEFLTYFNYEAQQDKSGLPNDRFSAERPEGSISTLTIQRTEQRDSAMYRCASSTYSNQPQHFGDGTRLSIL.

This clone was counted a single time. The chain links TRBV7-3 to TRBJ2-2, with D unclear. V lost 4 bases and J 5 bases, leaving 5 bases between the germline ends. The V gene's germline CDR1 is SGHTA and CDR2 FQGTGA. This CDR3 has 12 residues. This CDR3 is CASSSQTGELFF. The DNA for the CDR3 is TGTGCCAGCAGCTCCCAGACCGGGGAGCTGTTTTTT. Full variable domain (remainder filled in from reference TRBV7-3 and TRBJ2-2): GAGVSQTPSNKVTEKGKYVELRCDPISGHTALYWYRQSLGQGPEFLIYFQGTGAADDSGLPNDRFFAVRPEGSVSTLKIQRTERGDSAVYLCASSSQTGELFFGEGSRLTVL.